Listed below are T cell receptor beta chains from one sample, sequenced in a study of human T cells and chemical hapten exposure. TCRdb recomputed calls from the RACE reads with MiXCR, one row per CDR3 protein. Of 30,000 to 40,000 distinct CDR3 sequences in the sample, 10% to 15% are singletons; the top ten hold approximately 1.9%. The sample in question was whole blood, obtained in connection with sensitization to the hapten diphenylcyclopropenone (DPC). These receptors all come from a woman between 40 and 50 years old with alopecia areata. Some clones in this sample may be carry-over from other donors' samples. The CDR3 runs from the conserved cysteine through the conserved F or W. D genes are given only for firm matches. Clone size appears in some rows only: once, few, many, or a class for an expanded clone.

j_gene,d_gene,abundance,v_gene,CDR3aa,CDR3nt
TRBJ2-3,TRBD2,medium-sized,TRBV2,CAITGSGSPDTQYF,TGTGCCATCACTGGGAGCGGGAGTCCAGATACGCAGTATTTT
TRBJ2-1,TRBD1,few,TRBV28,CASRTGGGSYNEQFF,TGTGCCAGCAGGACAGGGGGCGGATCCTACAATGAGCAGTTCTTC
TRBJ1-3,TRBD1,many,TRBV19,CASSETGASGNTIYF,TGTGCCAGTAGTGAAACAGGGGCCTCTGGAAACACCATATATTTT
TRBJ2-7,TRBD2,many,TRBV13,CASSMRGGYEQYF,TGTGCCAGCAGCATGCGGGGGGGCTACGAGCAGTACTTC
TRBJ2-7,TRBD1,many,TRBV5-1,CASSLGDREVYEQYF,TGCGCCAGCAGCTTGGGGGACAGGGAGGTCTACGAGCAGTACTTC
TRBJ1-1,.,many,TRBV29-1,CSSGLNTEAFF,TGCAGTAGCGGCCTGAACACTGAAGCTTTCTTT
TRBJ2-5,.,many,TRBV20-1,CSARKEPHQETQYF,TGCAGTGCTAGGAAAGAACCACACCAAGAGACCCAGTACTTC
TRBJ2-3,TRBD2,.,TRBV2,CASSELAGTSTDTQYF,TGTGCCAGCAGTGAACTAGCGGGTACTAGCACAGATACGCAGTATTTT
TRBJ2-6,.,many,TRBV9,CASSLKSSGANVLTF,TGTGCCAGCAGCTTGAAAAGCTCTGGGGCCAACGTCCTGACTTTC
TRBJ2-3,.,.,TRBV20-1,CSAGRQGADTQYF,TGCAGTGCTGGACGTCAGGGCGCAGATACGCAGTATTTT
TRBJ1-1,.,few,TRBV7-9,CASSIQGTEAFF,TGTGCCAGCAGCATACAGGGTACTGAAGCTTTCTTT
TRBJ1-1,TRBD1,many,TRBV11-2,CASSSDRGTEAFF,TGTGCCAGCAGCTCGGACAGGGGCACTGAAGCTTTCTTT
TRBJ2-1,TRBD2,many,TRBV6-2/TRBV6-3,CASTPKLAGEQFF,TGTGCCAGCACCCCCAAACTAGCGGGCGAGCAGTTCTTC
TRBJ2-3,.,many,TRBV28,CASSRDKNTQYF,TGTGCCAGCAGTCGGGACAAGAATACGCAGTATTTT
TRBJ2-7,.,once,TRBV2,CASSQTPYEQYF,TGTGCCAGCAGCCAAACCCCCTACGAGCAGTACTTC
TRBJ1-2,.,many,TRBV2,CASSEAAGYGYTF,TGTGCCAGCAGTGAAGCCGCTGGCTATGGCTACACCTTC
TRBJ2-2,.,.,TRBV7-2,CASSALLDPTGELFF,TGTGCCAGCAGCGCCCTCCTAGATCCCACCGGGGAGCTGTTTTTT
TRBJ2-1,.,many,TRBV20-1,CSARSQLVSYNEQFF,TGCAGTGCTAGGTCTCAGCTAGTCTCCTACAATGAGCAGTTCTTC
TRBJ2-5,.,many,TRBV11-2,CASSLAAGATQETQYF,TGTGCCAGCAGCTTAGCTGCAGGGGCGACTCAAGAGACCCAGTACTTC
TRBJ2-1,.,.,TRBV11-2,CASSLDRVEQFF,TGTGCCAGCAGCTTAGACCGGGTTGAGCAGTTCTTC
TRBJ2-1,TRBD2,.,TRBV28,CASSFRGGGLNEQFF,TGTGCCAGCAGTTTTAGGGGCGGGGGGCTCAATGAGCAGTTCTTC
TRBJ1-1,TRBD1,.,TRBV29-1,CSALKGDRAVTEAFF,TGCAGCGCCCTAAAGGGGGACAGGGCGGTTACTGAAGCTTTCTTT
TRBJ1-1,.,many,TRBV12-3/TRBV12-4,CAITNREVDTEAFF,TGTGCCATAACAAACAGGGAGGTGGACACTGAAGCTTTCTTT
TRBJ1-1,.,.,TRBV29-1,CSTYPGGRNTEAFF,TGCAGCACCTACCCGGGGGGGAGGAACACTGAAGCTTTCTTT
TRBJ2-4,.,.,TRBV10-3,CAISQMQTGLKNIQYF,TGTGCCATCAGCCAAATGCAGACAGGACTCAAAAACATTCAGTACTTC
TRBJ2-7,TRBD2,.,TRBV27,CASRIAGGPYEQYF,TGTGCCAGCAGAATAGCGGGAGGGCCCTACGAGCAGTACTTC
TRBJ2-7,.,few,TRBV24-1,CATTPDKGYHEQYF,TGTGCCACCACCCCGGACAAGGGGTACCACGAGCAGTACTTC
TRBJ1-6,.,.,TRBV21-1,CASSKVWVTHPPLHF,TGTGCCAGCAGCAAAGTGTGGGTAACACATCCACCCCTCCACTTT
TRBJ2-7,.,many,TRBV19,CARGPVGRPLYEQYF,TGTGCCAGAGGGCCCGTAGGGAGGCCTCTCTACGAGCAGTACTTC
TRBJ2-1,TRBD2,many,TRBV7-3,CASSLTSGIREQFF,TGTGCCAGCAGCCTGACTAGCGGGATCCGGGAGCAGTTCTTC
TRBJ1-6,.,many,TRBV5-1,CASSLIDLRSYNSPLHF,TGCGCCAGCAGCTTGATAGACCTGCGCTCCTATAATTCACCCCTCCACTTT
TRBJ2-4,.,many,TRBV6-1,CASRSGALAKNIQYF,TGTGCCAGCAGATCAGGGGCCCTAGCCAAAAACATTCAGTACTTC
TRBJ2-3,TRBD2,many,TRBV12-3/TRBV12-4,CASTTGASGGTDTQYF,TGTGCCAGCACCACTGGGGCTAGCGGGGGGACAGATACGCAGTATTTT
TRBJ2-1,.,many,TRBV21-1,CASSGKSGTYQKNEQFF,TGTGCCAGCAGCGGAAAGTCCGGGACCTACCAAAAGAATGAGCAGTTCTTC
TRBJ2-1,.,many,TRBV20-1,CSARPQAEQFF,TGCAGTGCTAGACCCCAAGCAGAGCAGTTCTTC
TRBJ1-5,.,.,TRBV10-3,CAISAGQPDQPQHF,TGTGCCATCAGTGCTGGACAGCCCGATCAGCCCCAGCATTTT
TRBJ2-7,TRBD2,many,TRBV10-1,CASSESLGTTYEQYF,TGCGCCAGCAGTGAGTCGTTGGGGACTACCTACGAGCAGTACTTC
TRBJ2-6,.,.,TRBV27,CASSQGYYSGANVLTF,TGTGCCAGCAGTCAGGGGTACTACTCTGGGGCCAACGTCCTGACTTTC
TRBJ2-3,.,.,TRBV18,CASSPRARGGTDTQYF,TGTGCCAGCTCACCAAGGGCCAGGGGGGGCACAGATACGCAGTATTTT
TRBJ1-4,TRBD1,.,TRBV5-1,CASSLEGATNEKLFF,TGCGCCAGCAGCTTGGAGGGGGCTACTAATGAAAAACTGTTTTTT